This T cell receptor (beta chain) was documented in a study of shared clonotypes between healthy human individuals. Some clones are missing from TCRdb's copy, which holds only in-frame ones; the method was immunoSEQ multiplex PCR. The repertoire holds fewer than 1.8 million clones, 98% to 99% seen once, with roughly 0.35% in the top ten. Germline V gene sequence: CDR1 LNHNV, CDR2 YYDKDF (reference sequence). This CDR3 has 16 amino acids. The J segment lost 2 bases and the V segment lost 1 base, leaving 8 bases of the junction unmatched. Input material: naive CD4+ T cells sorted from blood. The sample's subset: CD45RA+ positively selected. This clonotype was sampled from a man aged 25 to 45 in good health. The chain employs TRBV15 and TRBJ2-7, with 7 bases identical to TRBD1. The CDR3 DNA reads TGTGCCACCAGCAGAGTCAGGTCAGGGGGTACCTACGAGCAGTACTTC. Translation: CATSRVRSGGTYEQYF. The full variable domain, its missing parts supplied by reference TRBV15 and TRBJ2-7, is DAMVIQNPRYQVTQFGKPVTLSCSQTLNHNVMYWYQQKSSQAPKLLFHYYDKDFNNEADTPDNFQSRRPNTSFCFLDIRSPGLGDTAMYLCATSRVRSGGTYEQYFGPGTRLTVT.